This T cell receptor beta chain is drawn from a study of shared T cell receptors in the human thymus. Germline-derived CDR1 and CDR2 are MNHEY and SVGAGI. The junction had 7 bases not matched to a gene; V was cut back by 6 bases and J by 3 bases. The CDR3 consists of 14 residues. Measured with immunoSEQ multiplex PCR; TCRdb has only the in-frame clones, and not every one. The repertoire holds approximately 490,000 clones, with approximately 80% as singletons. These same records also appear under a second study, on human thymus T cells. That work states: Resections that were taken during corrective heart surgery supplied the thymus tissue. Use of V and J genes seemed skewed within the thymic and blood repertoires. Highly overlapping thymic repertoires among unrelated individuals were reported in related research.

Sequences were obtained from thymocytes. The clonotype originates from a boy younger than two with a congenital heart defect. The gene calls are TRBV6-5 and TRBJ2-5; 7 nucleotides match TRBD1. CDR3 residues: CASRLTGDKETQYF. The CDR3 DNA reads TGTGCCAGCAGGCTCACAGGGGATAAAGAGACCCAGTACTTC.